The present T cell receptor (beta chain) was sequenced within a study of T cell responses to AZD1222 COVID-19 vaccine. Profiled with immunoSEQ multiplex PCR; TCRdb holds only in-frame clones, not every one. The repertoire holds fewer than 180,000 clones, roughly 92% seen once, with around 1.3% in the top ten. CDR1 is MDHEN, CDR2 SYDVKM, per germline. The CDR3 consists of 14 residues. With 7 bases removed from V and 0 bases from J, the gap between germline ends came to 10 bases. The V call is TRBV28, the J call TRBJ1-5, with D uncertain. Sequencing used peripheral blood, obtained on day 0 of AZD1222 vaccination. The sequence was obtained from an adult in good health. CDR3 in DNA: TGTGCCAGCATTTCGACTTATAGCAATCAGCCCCAGCATTTT. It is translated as CASISTYSNQPQHF.